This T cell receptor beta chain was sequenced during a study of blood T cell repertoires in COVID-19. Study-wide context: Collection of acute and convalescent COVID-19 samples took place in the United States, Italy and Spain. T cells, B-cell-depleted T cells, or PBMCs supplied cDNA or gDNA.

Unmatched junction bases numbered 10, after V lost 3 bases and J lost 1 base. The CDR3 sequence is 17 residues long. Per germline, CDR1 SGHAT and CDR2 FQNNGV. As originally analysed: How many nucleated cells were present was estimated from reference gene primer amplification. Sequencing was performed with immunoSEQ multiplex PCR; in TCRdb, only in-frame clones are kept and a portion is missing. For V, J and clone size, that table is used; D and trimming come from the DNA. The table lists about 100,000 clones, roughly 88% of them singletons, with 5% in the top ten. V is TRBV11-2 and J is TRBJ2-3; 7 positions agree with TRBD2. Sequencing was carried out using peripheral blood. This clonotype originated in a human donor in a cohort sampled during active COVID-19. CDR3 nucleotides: TGTGCCAGCAGCTTTCGAACTAGCGCGGGGGGCACAGATACGCAGTATTTT. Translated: CASSFRTSAGGTDTQYF. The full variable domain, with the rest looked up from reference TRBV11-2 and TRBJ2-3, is EAGVAQSPRYKIIEKRQSVAFWCNPISGHATLYWYQQILGQGPKLLIQFQNNGVVDDSQLPKDRFSAERLKGVDSTLKIQPAKLEDSAVYLCASSFRTSAGGTDTQYFGPGTRLTVL.